These 31 T cell receptor beta chains were all obtained from the same sample, sequenced in a study of spatial heterogeneity in lung cancer. These TCRs are of unknown antigen specificity. TCRdb called the 5' RACE reads again in MiXCR, with one record for every CDR3 protein. The sample lists around 95,000 distinct CDR3 sequences; 4.4% were seen once. Study conclusions and caveats: Mutation counts in tumors were tracked by counts of expanded intratumoral alpha and beta TCRs.

The time point here: sample taken at primary tumor resection. The sample was lung tumor tissue, taken at surgery. These receptors were obtained from a male donor with early-stage non-small cell lung cancer.

V gene TRBV5-1 combines with J gene TRBJ2-7, with unresolved D. Germline lookup yields CDR1 SGHRS and CDR2 YFSETQ. The CDR3 has 13 amino acids. V gave up 0 bases and J gave up 5 bases, with 9 bases separating them. The CDR3 loop reads CASSLAQEDEQYF. As DNA, the CDR3 is TGCGCCAGCAGCTTGGCGCAGGAAGACGAGCAGTACTTC.

This clonotype appeared many times. The genes are TRBV12-3 or TRBV12-4 and TRBJ2-1; TRBD2 is a possible D gene (5 bases). This CDR3 comprises 13 residues. The V and J ends lost 7 bases and 8 bases respectively, with 15 bases between them. This chain's CDR3 is CASTRLRAYEQFF. The CDR3 DNA reads as TGTGCCAGCACCCGATTGAGGGCCTATGAGCAGTTCTTC.

This clonotype occurred a few times. V usage is TRBV6-2 or TRBV6-3 and J usage is TRBJ2-1, with D possibly being TRBD2 (6 bases). This CDR3 is 14 amino acids long. Trimming left V 0 bases short and J 8 bases short, with 11 bases between. Germline V CDR1 and CDR2: MNHEY, SVGEGT. The CDR3 sequence is CASSYSLTGDEQFF. The CDR3 DNA sequence: TGTGCCAGCAGTTACTCCCTGACGGGGGATGAGCAGTTCTTC.

This clonotype was found many times. The chain couples TRBV3-1 to TRBJ2-3; D is unclear. Trimming shortened V by 3 bases and J by 4 bases, and 8 bases separated the two germline ends. Germline CDR1 is LGHDT and CDR2 is YNNKEL (reference sequence). The CDR3 spans 13 residues. The CDR3 DNA reads TGTGCCAGCAGCCAGACCACTGCAGATACGCAGTATTTT. It encodes CASSQTTADTQYF.

The sample holds many counts of this clonotype. V usage is TRBV7-9 and J usage is TRBJ2-7; D is unresolved. V dropped 8 bases and J dropped 3 bases, with 17 bases sitting between them. This CDR3 has 14 amino acids. Germline V gives CDR1 SEHNR, CDR2 FQNEAQ (reference sequence). Here the CDR3 DNA reads TGTGCCAGCTACGGCCGTGTACGGTGCTACGAGCAGTACTTC. Amino acid sequence: CASYGRVRCYEQYF.

This clonotype was seen repeatedly, ten times or more. This rearrangement joins TRBV6-6 to TRBJ2-7, with a tentative D call TRBD1 (5 bases). V lost 3 bases to trimming and J lost 6 bases, with 9 bases between them. Germline V gene lookup returns CDR1 MNHNY and CDR2 SVGAGI (reference sequence). This CDR3 has 12 amino acids. CDR3 sequence reads: CASSYFRAEQYF. The CDR3 DNA reads as TGTGCCAGCAGTTATTTCAGGGCCGAGCAGTACTTC.

This clonotype was seen ten or more times. The rearrangement uses TRBV21-1 and TRBJ1-6; TRBD1 was called by the table and not checked on the DNA. TRBV21-1 is a listed pseudogene. The CDR3 sequence is 14 residues long. CDR3 DNA: TGTGCCAGCAACCCGCCGGGACCCAATTCACCCCTCCACTTT. It translates to CASNPPGPNSPLHF.

At least ten counts were recorded for this clonotype. The chain carries TRBV19 and TRBJ2-1, with unresolved D. V was trimmed by 5 bases and J by 0 bases, leaving 14 bases between them. The germline gives CDR1 LNHDA, CDR2 SQIVND (reference sequence). This CDR3 has 16 amino acids. The CDR3 loop is CASSPPVPRSYNEQFF. CDR3 sequence (DNA): TGTGCCAGTAGTCCCCCCGTTCCCCGCTCCTACAATGAGCAGTTCTTC.

The table lists this clonotype with a few counts. The chain has TRBV5-4 and TRBJ2-6; unclear D gene. Trimming shortened V by 4 bases and J by 2 bases, and 10 bases separated the two germline ends. The CDR3 is 15 amino acids. Per germline, CDR1 SGHNT and CDR2 YYREEE (reference sequence). The CDR3 nucleotides read TGTGCCAGCAGCCCATCCAGGACTGGGGCCAACGTCCTGACTTTC. This encodes CASSPSRTGANVLTF.

This clonotype has just a few counts. The chain uses TRBV20-1 and TRBJ2-7, with D unclear. The V gene lost 5 bases and the J gene lost 5 bases, with 16 bases spanning the gap. The germline V gene has CDR1 DFQATT and CDR2 SNEGSKA (reference sequence). This CDR3 has 13 amino acids. CDR3 residues: CSASRAPRDEQYF. CDR3 nucleotide sequence: TGCAGTGCTTCACGGGCCCCTAGAGACGAGCAGTACTTC.

This clonotype was seen many times. The chain carries TRBV7-9 and TRBJ2-2; possibly TRBD2 for D (5 bases). From germline, CDR1 is SEHNR and CDR2 FQNEAQ (reference sequence). V was clipped by 1 base and J by 2 bases, with 23 bases between them. The CDR3 contains 20 residues. Here the CDR3 DNA reads TGTGCCAGCAGCTTAGGGCCCAGGAAAGGGAGACTATACAACACCGGGGAGCTGTTTTTT. This sequence encodes CASSLGPRKGRLYNTGELFF. Supplemented by reference TRBV7-9 and TRBJ2-2, the full variable domain reads DTGVSQNPRHKITKRGQNVTFRCDPISEHNRLYWYRQTLGQGPEFLTYFQNEAQLEKSRLLSDRFSAERPKGSFSTLEIQRTEQGDSAMYLCASSLGPRKGRLYNTGELFFGEGSRLTVL.

The V and J genes are TRBV29-1 and TRBJ2-4; possible D gene TRBD2, 6 bases. CDR1 SQVTM and CDR2 ANQGSEA come from the germline V gene. Trimming left V 7 bases short and J 9 bases short, with 16 bases between. The CDR3 is made up of 12 amino acids. CDR3 residues: CSARLVSSIQYF. The CDR3 coding sequence is TGCAGCGCCCGACTAGTCTCCAGCATTCAGTACTTC.

J is TRBJ2-3 and V is TRBV13; D uncertain. The V end was cut by 4 bases, the J end by 1 base, with 15 bases between. The length of the CDR3 is 16 residues. Germline CDR1 is PRHDT and CDR2 is FYEKMQ (reference sequence). CDR3: CASSSFMASRTDTQYF. The CDR3 nucleotides are TGTGCCAGCAGCTCCTTCATGGCGTCCCGCACAGATACGCAGTATTTT.

This clonotype was found many times. V is TRBV12-3 or TRBV12-4 and J is TRBJ2-3; 8 bases are shared with TRBD2. With 7 bases clipped from V and 6 bases from J, the junction kept 15 bases outside the gene matches. The CDR3 covers 16 residues. In DNA, the CDR3 is TGTGCCAGCATCCCAGGGAGAAGCGGGAGATTTGATACGCAGTATTTT. This sequence encodes CASIPGRSGRFDTQYF.

This chain uses TRBV5-1 with TRBJ1-6; 11 bases match TRBD1. Germline V gives CDR1 SGHRS, CDR2 YFSETQ. The ends lost 2 bases at V and 5 bases at J; junction bases unmatched: 6. The CDR3 has 17 residues. The CDR3 coding sequence is TGCGCCAGCAGCTTCGGGACAGGGGGGTACAATAATTCACCCCTCCACTTT. Its translation: CASSFGTGGYNNSPLHF.

This clonotype was found many times. This sequence joins TRBV7-3 and TRBJ2-4; D gene unclear. CDR3 length equals 9 residues. CDR1 is SGHTA, CDR2 FQGTGA, per germline. With 7 bases removed from V and 15 bases from J, the gap between germline ends came to 10 bases. DNA of the CDR3: TGTGCCAGCACCCCACTAAGGTACTTC. Protein product: CASTPLRYF.

V usage is TRBV6-6 and J usage is TRBJ1-1; D call uncertain. Germline V gene data show CDR1 as MNHNY and CDR2 as SVGAGI (reference sequence). V shed 8 bases and J shed 2 bases, with 18 bases lying between them. This CDR3 region has 15 residues. CDR3 sequence: CASEWSEGSNTEAFF. The DNA for the CDR3 is TGTGCCAGCGAATGGTCGGAGGGTTCAAACACTGAAGCTTTCTTT.

The V call is TRBV25-1, the J call TRBJ2-7; possibly TRBD1 for D (6 bases). The length of the CDR3 is 12 residues. The germline V and J ends were trimmed by 8 bases and 4 bases, with 12 bases remaining between them. Germline loops: CDR1 MGHDK, CDR2 SYGVNS. The CDR3 is CASVDRLYEQYF. The CDR3 bases are TGTGCCAGCGTGGACAGATTATACGAGCAGTACTTC.

This clonotype was counted many times. The chain employs TRBV3-1 and TRBJ2-2; no clear D gene. The CDR3 covers 14 residues. Germline CDR1 and CDR2: LGHDT and YNNKEL (reference sequence). V dropped 4 bases and J dropped 6 bases, with 12 bases sitting between them. The CDR3 reads CASSLPSEAGELFF. CDR3 in DNA: TGTGCCAGCAGCCTTCCAAGCGAGGCCGGGGAGCTGTTTTTT.

This clonotype was seen many times. This chain links TRBV5-4 with TRBJ1-6; tentative D call: TRBD1 (6 bases). The CDR3 has 14 amino acids. CDR1 is SGHNT, CDR2 YYREEE, per germline (reference sequence). Trimming stripped 7 bases from V and 7 bases from J, with 15 bases between. Written as DNA, the CDR3 is TGTGCCAGCGCCCGAGGGGGTACCAATTCACCCCTCCACTTT. Its protein product is CASARGGTNSPLHF.

This clonotype was seen at least ten times. The V call is TRBV5-4, the J call TRBJ2-3, with 11 positions matching TRBD2. The CDR3 covers 20 residues. Germline CDR1 reads SGHNT; CDR2 reads YYREEE (reference sequence). Trimming took 4 bases from V and 2 from J; bases not matched to a gene: 18. The CDR3 here is CASSASLSGRASGITDTQYF. The DNA for the CDR3 is TGTGCCAGCAGCGCCTCACTTAGCGGGAGGGCCTCTGGGATCACAGATACGCAGTATTTT.

The chain has TRBV7-9 and TRBJ2-7; 8 bases line up with TRBD1. Germline lookup yields CDR1 SEHNR and CDR2 FQNEAQ (reference sequence). With 6 bases clipped from V and 6 bases from J, the junction kept 4 bases outside the gene matches. The length of the CDR3 is 12 residues. The CDR3 protein is CASRDRVGEQYF. The CDR3 region has the DNA TGTGCCAGCAGGGACAGGGTGGGCGAGCAGTACTTC.

This clonotype was recorded a few times. The CDR3 DNA reads TGTGCCAGCGTTGGAGTGAACAAACTTTATCAGCCCCAGCATTTT. It codes for CASVGVNKLYQPQHF. The chain joins TRBV6-5 to TRBJ1-5; D not resolved. The CDR3 runs 15 residues. V lost 8 bases and J lost 5, with 19 bases in between. Germline V gene lookup returns CDR1 MNHEY and CDR2 SVGAGI.

This clonotype has ten or more counts. This rearrangement joins TRBV21-1 to TRBJ2-7; TRBD2 was called by the table and not checked on the DNA. TRBV21-1 is noted as a pseudogene. CDR3 length equals 23 residues. In DNA, the CDR3 is TGTGCCAGCAGCAGCCCAAAGACCGGGACTAGCGGAACCGAACGACGTGGCTCCTACGAGCAGTACTTC. Protein: CASSSPKTGTSGTERRGSYEQYF.

This clonotype was counted only a few times. V gene TRBV4-1 combines with J gene TRBJ1-5; 7 bases align to TRBD1. The CDR3 loop spans 14 amino acids. Germline V CDR1 and CDR2: MGHRA, YSYEKL. J lost 5 bases, V lost 3 bases, and 4 bases had no gene match. CDR3 region: CASSQDRLYQPQHF. The CDR3, as DNA: TGCGCCAGCAGCCAGGACAGGCTCTATCAGCCCCAGCATTTT.

This clonotype was recorded at least ten times. The gene calls are TRBV15 and TRBJ1-5; D remains ambiguous. Germline V gene sequence: CDR1 LNHNV, CDR2 YYDKDF (reference sequence). There are 15 residues in the CDR3. The V end lost 3 bases, the J end lost 1 base, and 10 bases lay between the germline ends. The CDR3 DNA sequence: TGTGCCACCAGCAGGTTCATTGGGAGCAATCAGCCCCAGCATTTT. It yields the protein CATSRFIGSNQPQHF.

In its sample, this clonotype was seen a few times. The gene calls are TRBV3-1 and TRBJ2-1; a possible D gene is TRBD2 (5 bases). Germline V lookup: CDR1 LGHDT, CDR2 YNNKEL (reference sequence). V lost 2 bases, J lost 4 bases, and 15 bases lay in between. The CDR3 loop spans 16 amino acids. The CDR3 spells CASSQTTGWDYNEQFF. The CDR3 coding sequence is TGTGCCAGCAGCCAAACGACGGGGTGGGATTACAATGAGCAGTTCTTC.

This clonotype was recorded at least ten times. This chain connects TRBV9 to TRBJ2-2, with D unresolved. This CDR3 spans 12 amino acids. Germline assignment: CDR1 SGDLS and CDR2 YYNGEE. V was pared by 0 bases and J by 7 bases, with 4 bases between. CDR3 sequence: CASSVEVGELFF. Here the CDR3 DNA reads TGTGCCAGCAGCGTAGAGGTCGGGGAGCTGTTTTTT.

This clonotype showed up just a few times. The chain has TRBV20-1 and TRBJ2-7, with D tentatively TRBD1 or TRBD2 (6 bases each). Germline V gene sequence: CDR1 DFQATT, CDR2 SNEGSKA (reference sequence). Trimming left V 2 bases short and J 4 bases short, with 18 bases between. The CDR3 is 15 amino acids. CDR3 sequence (DNA): TGCAGTGCTAGATTGACGGGCGGGACATTGTACGAGCAGTACTTC. This codes for CSARLTGGTLYEQYF.

This clonotype was seen at least ten times. The rearrangement joins TRBV3-1 to TRBJ1-2; 7 positions match TRBD1. The V gene's germline CDR1 is LGHDT and CDR2 YNNKEL (reference sequence). The junction had 5 bases not matched to a gene; V was cut back by 4 bases and J by 6 bases. This CDR3 is built from 13 residues. The CDR3 DNA reads TGTGCCAGCAGCCCCACAGGGGCCAATGGCTACACCTTC. The encoded protein is CASSPTGANGYTF.

This clonotype was observed many times. The rearrangement uses TRBV10-1 and TRBJ2-3; D may be TRBD2 (5 bases). The length of the CDR3 is 13 residues. Looked up from germline, CDR1 is WNHNN and CDR2 is SYGVQD (reference sequence). V shed 3 bases and J shed 3 bases, with 7 bases lying between them. This CDR3 is CASSELVTDTQYF. The CDR3 nucleotides read TGCGCCAGCAGTGAACTAGTGACAGATACGCAGTATTTT.